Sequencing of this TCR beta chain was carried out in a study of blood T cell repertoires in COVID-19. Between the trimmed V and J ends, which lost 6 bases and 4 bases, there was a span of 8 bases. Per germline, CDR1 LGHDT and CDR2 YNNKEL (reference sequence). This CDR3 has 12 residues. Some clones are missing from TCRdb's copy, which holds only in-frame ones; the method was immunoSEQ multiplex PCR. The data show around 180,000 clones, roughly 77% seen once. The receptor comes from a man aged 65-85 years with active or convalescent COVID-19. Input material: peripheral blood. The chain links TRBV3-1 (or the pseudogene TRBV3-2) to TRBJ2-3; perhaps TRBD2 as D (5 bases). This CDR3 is CASRGSPDTQYF. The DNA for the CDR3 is TGTGCCAGCAGGGGGAGCCCAGATACGCAGTATTTT.